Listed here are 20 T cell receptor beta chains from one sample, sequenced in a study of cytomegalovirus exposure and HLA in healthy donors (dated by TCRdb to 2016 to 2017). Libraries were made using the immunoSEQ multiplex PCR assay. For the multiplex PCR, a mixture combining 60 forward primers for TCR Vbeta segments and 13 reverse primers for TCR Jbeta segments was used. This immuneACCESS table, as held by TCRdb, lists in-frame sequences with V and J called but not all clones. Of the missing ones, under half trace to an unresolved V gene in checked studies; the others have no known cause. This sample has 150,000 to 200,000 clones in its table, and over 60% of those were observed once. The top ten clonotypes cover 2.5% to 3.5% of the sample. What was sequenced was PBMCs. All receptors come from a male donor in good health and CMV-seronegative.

The CDR3 here is CASRNRGNTEAFF. The CDR3 nucleotides are TGTGCCAGTAGAAACAGGGGAAACACTGAAGCTTTCTTT. The chain links TRBV19 to TRBJ1-1; TRBD1 matches 7 bases. Germline trimming cut 6 bases from V and 2 bases from J; bases unmatched to any gene: 3. Germline V lookup: CDR1 LNHDA, CDR2 SQIVND (reference sequence). This CDR3 region has 13 residues.

Here the CDR3 reads CAWSFFLGLAPDEQYF. In nucleotides, the CDR3 is TGTGCCTGGAGCTTTTTCCTGGGACTAGCTCCCGACGAGCAGTACTTC. The J gene is TRBJ2-7, the V gene TRBV30, with 9 bases aligning to TRBD2. Germline CDR1 is GTSNPN and CDR2 is SVGIG (reference sequence). The CDR3 length is 16 residues. Germline trimming cut 3 bases from V and 5 bases from J; bases unmatched to any gene: 14.

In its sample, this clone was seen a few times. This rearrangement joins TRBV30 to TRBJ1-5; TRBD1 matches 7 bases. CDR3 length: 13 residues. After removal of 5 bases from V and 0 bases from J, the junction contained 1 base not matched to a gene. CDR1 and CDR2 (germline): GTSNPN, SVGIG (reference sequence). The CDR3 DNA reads TGTGCCTGGGGACAGGTTAGCAATCAGCCCCAGCATTTT. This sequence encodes CAWGQVSNQPQHF.

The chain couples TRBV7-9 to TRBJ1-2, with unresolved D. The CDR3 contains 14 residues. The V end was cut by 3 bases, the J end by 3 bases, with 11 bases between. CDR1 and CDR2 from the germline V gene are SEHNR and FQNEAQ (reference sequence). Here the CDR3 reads CASSLSRGDYGYTF. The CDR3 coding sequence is TGTGCCAGCAGCTTGTCTCGGGGAGACTATGGCTACACCTTC.

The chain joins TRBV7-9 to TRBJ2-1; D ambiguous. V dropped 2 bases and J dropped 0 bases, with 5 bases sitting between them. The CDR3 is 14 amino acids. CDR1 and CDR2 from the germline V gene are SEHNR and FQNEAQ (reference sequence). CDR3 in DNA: TGTGCCAGCAGCTTAACGGTCTCCTACAATGAGCAGTTCTTC. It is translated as CASSLTVSYNEQFF.

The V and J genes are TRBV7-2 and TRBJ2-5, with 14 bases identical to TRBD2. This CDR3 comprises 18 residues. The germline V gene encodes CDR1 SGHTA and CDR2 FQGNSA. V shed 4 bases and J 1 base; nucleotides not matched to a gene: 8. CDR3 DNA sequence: TGTGCCAGCAGCTCCCCCGGACTAGCGGGAGGCGGCCAAGAGACCCAGTACTTC. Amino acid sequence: CASSSPGLAGGGQETQYF.

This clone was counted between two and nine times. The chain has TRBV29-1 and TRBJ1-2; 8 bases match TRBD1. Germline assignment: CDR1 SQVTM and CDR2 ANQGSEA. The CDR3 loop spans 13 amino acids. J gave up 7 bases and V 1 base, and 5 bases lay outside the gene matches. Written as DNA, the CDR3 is TGCAGCGTTGAAGGCCCAGGGGGCAGTGGCTACACCTTC. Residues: CSVEGPGGSGYTF.

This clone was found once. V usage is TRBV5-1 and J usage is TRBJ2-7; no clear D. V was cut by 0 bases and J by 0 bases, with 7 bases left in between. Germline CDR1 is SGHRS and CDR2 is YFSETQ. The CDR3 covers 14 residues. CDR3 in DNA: TGCGCCAGCAGCTTGGAGAGGAGCTCCTACGAGCAGTACTTC. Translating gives CASSLERSSYEQYF.

As DNA, the CDR3 is TGTGCCAGCAGCCAGACACAGGGGGCGGAGGAGCAGTACTTC. It translates to CASSQTQGAEEQYF. The chain has TRBV14 and TRBJ2-7; 9 nucleotides line up with TRBD1. Germline CDR1 is SGHDN and CDR2 is FVKESK. The CDR3 has 14 residues. V trimming: 3 bases; J trimming: 7 bases; junction bases outside the gene matches: 7.

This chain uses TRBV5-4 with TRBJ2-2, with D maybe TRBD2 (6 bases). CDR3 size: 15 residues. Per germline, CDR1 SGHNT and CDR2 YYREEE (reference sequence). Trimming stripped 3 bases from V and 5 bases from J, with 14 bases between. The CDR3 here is CASSSTSHGTGELFF. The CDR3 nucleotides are TGTGCCAGCAGCTCTACTAGCCATGGGACCGGGGAGCTGTTTTTT.

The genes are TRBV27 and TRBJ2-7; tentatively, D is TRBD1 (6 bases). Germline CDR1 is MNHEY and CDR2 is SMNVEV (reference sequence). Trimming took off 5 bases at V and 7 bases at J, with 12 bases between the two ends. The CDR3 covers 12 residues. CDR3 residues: CASSLTGLEQYF. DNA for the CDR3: TGTGCCAGCAGTCTAACAGGGCTTGAGCAGTACTTC.

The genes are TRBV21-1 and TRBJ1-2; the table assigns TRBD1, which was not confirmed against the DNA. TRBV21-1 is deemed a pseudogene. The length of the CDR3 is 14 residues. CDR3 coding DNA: TGTGCCAGCAGCAAAGTTAACACTAACTATGGCTACACCTTC. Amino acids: CASSKVNTNYGYTF.

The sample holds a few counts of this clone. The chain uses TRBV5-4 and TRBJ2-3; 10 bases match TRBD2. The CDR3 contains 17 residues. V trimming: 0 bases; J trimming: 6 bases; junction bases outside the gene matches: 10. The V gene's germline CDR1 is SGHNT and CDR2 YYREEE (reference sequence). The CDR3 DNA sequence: TGTGCCAGCAGCTTGGTGGCTAGCGGGGGCCAAGGGGATACGCAGTATTTT. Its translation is CASSLVASGGQGDTQYF.

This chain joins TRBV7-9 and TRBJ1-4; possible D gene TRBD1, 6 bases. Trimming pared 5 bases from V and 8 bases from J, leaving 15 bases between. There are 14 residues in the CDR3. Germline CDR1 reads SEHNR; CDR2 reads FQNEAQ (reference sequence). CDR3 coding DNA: TGTGCCAGCAGCCCCGACCTTAGGGGGGAAAAACTGTTTTTT. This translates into CASSPDLRGEKLFF.

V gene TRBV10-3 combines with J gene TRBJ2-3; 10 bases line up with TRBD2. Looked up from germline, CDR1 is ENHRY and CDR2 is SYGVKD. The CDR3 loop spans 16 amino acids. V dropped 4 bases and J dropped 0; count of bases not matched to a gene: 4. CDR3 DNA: TGTGCCATCAGTGTACTAGCGGGGTCTAGCACAGATACGCAGTATTTT. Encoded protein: CAISVLAGSSTDTQYF.

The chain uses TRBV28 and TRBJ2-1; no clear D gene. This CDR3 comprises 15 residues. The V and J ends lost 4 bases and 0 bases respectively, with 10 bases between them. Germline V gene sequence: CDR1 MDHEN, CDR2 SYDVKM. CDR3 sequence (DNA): TGTGCCAGCAGTTCGACACTTTTCTCCTACAATGAGCAGTTCTTC. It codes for CASSSTLFSYNEQFF.

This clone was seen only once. CDR3 residues: CASSGEGGDRGGQETQYF. For the CDR3, the DNA is TGTGCCAGCAGCGGAGAGGGGGGGGACAGGGGGGGACAAGAGACCCAGTACTTC. The chain recombines TRBV7-9 with TRBJ2-5, with 11 positions matching TRBD1. J lost 2 bases, V lost 5 bases, and 13 bases had no gene match. Germline assignment: CDR1 SEHNR and CDR2 FQNEAQ (reference sequence). The CDR3 spans 18 residues.

The CDR3: CASSSQGSTEAFF. The CDR3 nucleotides read TGCGCCAGCAGCTCACAGGGGAGCACTGAAGCTTTCTTT. This sequence joins TRBV5-1 and TRBJ1-1; 7 bases match TRBD1. The CDR3 spans 13 residues. V was pared by 3 bases and J by 4 bases, with 3 bases of the junction left unmatched. In germline, CDR1 is SGHRS, CDR2 YFSETQ.

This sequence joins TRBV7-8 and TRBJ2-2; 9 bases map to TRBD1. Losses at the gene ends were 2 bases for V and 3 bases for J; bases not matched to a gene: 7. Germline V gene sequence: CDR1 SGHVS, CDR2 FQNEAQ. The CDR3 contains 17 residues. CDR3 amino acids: CASSLQGQGYDTGELFF. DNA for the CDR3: TGTGCCAGCAGCTTACAAGGACAGGGGTACGACACCGGGGAGCTGTTTTTT.

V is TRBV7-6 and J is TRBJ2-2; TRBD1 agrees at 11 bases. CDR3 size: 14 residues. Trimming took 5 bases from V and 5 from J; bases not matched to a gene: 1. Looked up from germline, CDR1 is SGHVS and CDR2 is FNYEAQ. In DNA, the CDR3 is TGTGCCAGCAGCAGGGACAGGGGGACCGGGGAGCTGTTTTTT. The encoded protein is CASSRDRGTGELFF.